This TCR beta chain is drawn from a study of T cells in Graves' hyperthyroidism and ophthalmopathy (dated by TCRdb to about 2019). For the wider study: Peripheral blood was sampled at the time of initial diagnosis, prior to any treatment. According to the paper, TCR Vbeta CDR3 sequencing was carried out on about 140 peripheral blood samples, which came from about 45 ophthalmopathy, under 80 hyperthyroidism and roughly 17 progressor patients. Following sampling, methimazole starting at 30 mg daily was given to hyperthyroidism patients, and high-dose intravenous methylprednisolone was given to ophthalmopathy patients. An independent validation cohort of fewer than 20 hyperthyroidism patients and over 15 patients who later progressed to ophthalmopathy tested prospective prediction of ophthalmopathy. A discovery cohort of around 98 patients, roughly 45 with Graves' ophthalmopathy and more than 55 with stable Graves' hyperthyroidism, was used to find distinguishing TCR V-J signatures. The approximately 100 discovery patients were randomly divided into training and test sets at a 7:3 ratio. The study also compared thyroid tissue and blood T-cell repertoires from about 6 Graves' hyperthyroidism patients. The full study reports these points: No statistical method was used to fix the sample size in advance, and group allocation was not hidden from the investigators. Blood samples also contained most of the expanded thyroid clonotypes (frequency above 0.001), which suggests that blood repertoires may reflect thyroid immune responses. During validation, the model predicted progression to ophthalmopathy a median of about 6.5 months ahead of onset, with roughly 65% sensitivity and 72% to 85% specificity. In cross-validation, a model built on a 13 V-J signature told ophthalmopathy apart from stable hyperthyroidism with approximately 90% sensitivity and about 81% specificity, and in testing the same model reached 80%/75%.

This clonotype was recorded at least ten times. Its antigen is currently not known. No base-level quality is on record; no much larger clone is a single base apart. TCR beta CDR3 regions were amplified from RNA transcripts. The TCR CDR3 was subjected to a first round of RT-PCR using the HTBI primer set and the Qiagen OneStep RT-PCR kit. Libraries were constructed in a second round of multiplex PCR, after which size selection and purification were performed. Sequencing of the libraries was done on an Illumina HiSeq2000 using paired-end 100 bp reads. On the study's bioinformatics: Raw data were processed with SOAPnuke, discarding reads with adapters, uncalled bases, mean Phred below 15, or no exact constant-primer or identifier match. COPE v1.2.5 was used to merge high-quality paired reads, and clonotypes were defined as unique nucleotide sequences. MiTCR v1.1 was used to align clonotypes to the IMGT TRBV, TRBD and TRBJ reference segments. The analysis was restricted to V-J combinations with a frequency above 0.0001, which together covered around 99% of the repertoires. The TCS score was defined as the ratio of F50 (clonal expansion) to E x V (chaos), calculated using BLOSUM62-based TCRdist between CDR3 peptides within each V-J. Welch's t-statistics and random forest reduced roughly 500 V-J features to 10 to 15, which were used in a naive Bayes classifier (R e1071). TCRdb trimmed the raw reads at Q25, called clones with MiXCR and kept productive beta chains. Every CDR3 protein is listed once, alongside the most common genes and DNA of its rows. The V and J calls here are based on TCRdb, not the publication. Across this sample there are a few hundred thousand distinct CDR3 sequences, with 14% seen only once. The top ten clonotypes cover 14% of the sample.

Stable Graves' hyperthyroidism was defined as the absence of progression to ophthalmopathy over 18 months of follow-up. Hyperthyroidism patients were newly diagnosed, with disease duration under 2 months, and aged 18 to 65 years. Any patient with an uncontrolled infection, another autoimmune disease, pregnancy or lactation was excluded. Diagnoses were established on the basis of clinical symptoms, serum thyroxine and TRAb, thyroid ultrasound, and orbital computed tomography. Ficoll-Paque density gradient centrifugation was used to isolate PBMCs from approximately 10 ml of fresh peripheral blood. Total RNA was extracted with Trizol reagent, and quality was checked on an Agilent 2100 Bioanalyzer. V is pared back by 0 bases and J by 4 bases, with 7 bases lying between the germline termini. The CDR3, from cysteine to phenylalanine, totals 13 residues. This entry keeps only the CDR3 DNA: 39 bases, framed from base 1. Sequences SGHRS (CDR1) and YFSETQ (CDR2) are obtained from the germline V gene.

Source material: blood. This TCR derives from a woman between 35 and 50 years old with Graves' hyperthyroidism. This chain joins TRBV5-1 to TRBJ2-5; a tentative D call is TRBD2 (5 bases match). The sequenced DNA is TGCGCCAGCAGCTTGGTCGAGGGAGAGACCCAGTACTTC. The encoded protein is CASSLVEGETQYF. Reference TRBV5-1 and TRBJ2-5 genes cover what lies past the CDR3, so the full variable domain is KAGVTQTPRYLIKTRGQQVTLSCSPISGHRSVSWYQQTPGQGLQFLFEYFSETQRNKGNFPGRFSGRQFSNSRSEMNVSTLELGDSALYLCASSLVEGETQYFGPGTRLLVL.